A selection of T cell receptor beta chains follows, all from one sample in a study of blood T cell repertoires in COVID-19. The data were produced by immunoSEQ multiplex PCR, yet TCRdb's version contains in-frame clones alone and is incomplete. Among approximately 470,000 clones listed, about nine tenths were seen once. The sample was PBMCs or T cells enriched from blood (not recorded which). These receptors came from a woman between 18 and 29 years old who had recovered from COVID-19. Each CDR3 is given with its conserved first and last residue. The D gene is left open where the match is weak. Clone size is given for some rows only: seen once, a few or many times, or a class if the clone is expanded.

TRBV7-2	TRBJ1-2	few	.	TGTGCCAGCGCTAAGGCAGGCCCCGAGATTATCTATGGCTACACCTTC	CASAKAGPEIIYGYTF
TRBV12-3/TRBV12-4	TRBJ1-2	.	.	TGTGCCAGCAGTTCAACAGGGAAAGGCTACACCTTC	CASSSTGKGYTF
TRBV7-9	TRBJ1-3	.	TRBD1	TGTGCCAGCAGCCAGGGGGCAGGGGGTCTCTCTGGAAACACCATATATTTT	CASSQGAGGLSGNTIYF
TRBV24-1	TRBJ1-1	.	TRBD1	TGTGCCACCCGGGTTGGGGCCCAGGGGGACGGGACTGAAGCTTTCTTT	CATRVGAQGDGTEAFF
TRBV3-1/TRBV3-2	TRBJ1-2	.	TRBD1	TGTGCCAGCAGCCAGCGAGGGGGCTCAGGCTACACCTTC	CASSQRGGSGYTF
TRBV28	TRBJ2-2	.	.	TGTGCCAGCAGTTTATCCCCTGGGCGGGGGCTTGGGGGGGAGCTGTTTTTT	CASSLSPGRGLGGELFF
TRBV6-1	TRBJ1-2	.	.	TGTGCCAGCAGTGAAGACAACAGCAACTATGGCTACACCTTC	CASSEDNSNYGYTF
TRBV20-1	TRBJ2-1	.	.	TGCAGTGCGCCTCAACTACTGCAGCAGTTCTTC	CSAPQLLQQFF
TRBV25-1	TRBJ2-1	.	.	TGTGCCAGCAGTGATGCGGGGATTCGGGGTGAGCAGTTCTTC	CASSDAGIRGEQFF
TRBV2	TRBJ2-3	.	.	TGTGCCAGCTCCTCCGGAGGGACCCCCGGCACAGATACGCAGTATTTT	CASSSGGTPGTDTQYF
TRBV25-1	TRBJ1-1	.	.	TGTGCCAGCACCCCCAGGGGAAACACTGAAGCTTTCTTT	CASTPRGNTEAFF
TRBV29-1	TRBJ1-2	.	TRBD1	TGCAGCGTTGTCTTGACAGGGCCGCTAACTTATGGCTACACCTTC	CSVVLTGPLTYGYTF
TRBV7-3	TRBJ2-1	.	.	TGTGCCAGCAGCTTAGGAGCAGGGTCGAATGAGCAGTTCTTC	CASSLGAGSNEQFF
TRBV5-4	TRBJ1-2	.	.	TGTGCCAGCAGCCCTATTACTCTGGGGGGGGGTAGCGGCTACACCTTC	CASSPITLGGGSGYTF
TRBV29-1	TRBJ2-5	.	.	TGCAGCGTTAAGACTCATGCAGAGACCCAGTACTTC	CSVKTHAETQYF
TRBV28	TRBJ2-1	.	TRBD1	TGTGCCAGCAGTTTATTATCCGGGACAGGCAATGAGCAGTTCTTC	CASSLLSGTGNEQFF
TRBV19	TRBJ2-7	.	TRBD1	TGTGCCAGTAGACCAGGGGACAGGGCGGGGTACGAGCAGTACTTC	CASRPGDRAGYEQYF
TRBV15	TRBJ2-7	.	.	TGTGCCACCAGCAGAGATATGGGGCACGAGCAGTACTTC	CATSRDMGHEQYF
TRBV19	TRBJ2-3	few	TRBD1	TGTGCCAGTAGTATTTCGATCGGGACAGGGGACCTCACAGATACGCAGTATTTT	CASSISIGTGDLTDTQYF
TRBV14	TRBJ1-6	.	TRBD1	TGTGCCAGCAGCCAAGTCCAGGGGGCTTGGTCACCCCTCCACTTT	CASSQVQGAWSPLHF
TRBV3-1/TRBV3-2	TRBJ2-5	.	.	TGTGCCAGCAGCCAAGGCCTGAGAGTAAGGGAGGAGACCCAGTACTTC	CASSQGLRVREETQYF
TRBV21-1	TRBJ1-5	.	.	TGTGCCAGCAGCGAAGGAGGAGGGCACCAGCCCCAGCATTTT	CASSEGGGHQPQHF
TRBV7-8	TRBJ1-5	.	.	TGTGCCAGCAGCTTAGCGGGGGGGGGACCGAGCAATCAGCCCCAGCATTTT	CASSLAGGGPSNQPQHF
TRBV2	TRBJ2-1	.	TRBD1	TGTGCCAGCAGAGCAGGGACAGGGGGCAAACATGAGCAGTTCTTC	CASRAGTGGKHEQFF
TRBV6-5	TRBJ1-3	.	.	TGTGCCAGCAGTTGGCAAGGGGATCGAAACACCATATATTTT	CASSWQGDRNTIYF
TRBV24-1	TRBJ2-3	.	TRBD2	TGTGCCACCAGTGATGAGGCGGGGGGGCTGACAGATACGCAGTATTTT	CATSDEAGGLTDTQYF
TRBV5-5	TRBJ2-3	.	TRBD1	TGTGCCAGCAGCCAGGGACAGGGCTCAGATACGCAGTATTTT	CASSQGQGSDTQYF
TRBV5-6	TRBJ2-1	.	TRBD1	TGTGCCAGCAGACAGGGGGCGCATTCCTACAATGAGCGGTTCTTC	CASRQGAHSYNERFF
TRBV2	TRBJ2-1	.	TRBD2	TGTGCCAGCAGGCTAGGACTAGCGGGGCACAATGAGCAGTTCTTC	CASRLGLAGHNEQFF
TRBV2	TRBJ2-3	.	TRBD1	TGTGCCAGCAGTGGGAGGGACAGGGACACAGATACGCAGTATTTT	CASSGRDRDTDTQYF
TRBV25-1	TRBJ1-2	.	.	TGTGCCAGCAGTGAAGGTCCGCCCACTTTTTCCTATGGCTACACCTTC	CASSEGPPTFSYGYTF
TRBV7-9	TRBJ2-5	.	TRBD1	TGTGCCAGCACCAGGGACAGAAGAGAAGAGACCCAGTACTTC	CASTRDRREETQYF
TRBV11-2	TRBJ1-6	.	.	TGTGCCAGCAGCTCCGGGGGTATGAGGCGGACTTCACCCCTCCACTTT	CASSSGGMRRTSPLHF
TRBV7-9	TRBJ2-1	once	.	TGTGCCAGCAGCTTATCCTCTGAGCAGTTCTTC	CASSLSSEQFF
TRBV18	TRBJ2-7	.	TRBD1	TGTGCCACCTCACAGGGGGCCTACGAGCAGTACTTC	CATSQGAYEQYF
TRBV7-3	TRBJ2-2	.	.	TGTGCCGCCTGGGGGGGGCCCGGTTCCGGGGAGCTGTTTTTT	CAAWGGPGSGELFF
TRBV28	TRBJ1-6	.	.	TGTGCCAGCACCTTCTCTTATAATTCACCCCTCCACTTT	CASTFSYNSPLHF
TRBV29-1	TRBJ1-2	few	.	TGCAGCGTTGATCGCTCAGGGGCCTATGGCTACACCTTC	CSVDRSGAYGYTF
TRBV7-9	TRBJ2-7	once	TRBD1	TGTGCCAGCAGCAGAGGGGACAGTCTCTACGAGCAGTACTTC	CASSRGDSLYEQYF
TRBV28	TRBJ2-7	.	TRBD2	TGTGCCAGCAGGACTAGCGGGGGGCCCCCTTCCTACGAGCAGTACTTC	CASRTSGGPPSYEQYF
TRBV12-5	TRBJ1-2	.	TRBD1	TGTGCTAGTGGTGGCGGACAGGGGAATTATGGCTACACCTTC	CASGGGQGNYGYTF
TRBV5-8	TRBJ1-4	.	.	TGTGCCAGCAGCCCGAGGGGAGGTGAAAAACTGTTTTTT	CASSPRGGEKLFF
TRBV11-2	TRBJ2-2	once	.	TGTGCCAGCAGCTCGGACATCTCCACCGGGGAGCTGTTTTTT	CASSSDISTGELFF
TRBV30	TRBJ2-5	.	.	TGTGCCTGGAGTGGAGATGGCGGAATAGAGACCCAGTACTTC	CAWSGDGGIETQYF
TRBV7-9	TRBJ1-2	.	.	TGTGCCAGCAGCTTAGTTGGAGGGAACTATGGCTACACCTTC	CASSLVGGNYGYTF
TRBV5-6	TRBJ1-3	.	.	TGTGCCAGACACCGCAGGGCCAGCTCTGGAAACACCATATATTTT	CARHRRASSGNTIYF
TRBV27	TRBJ1-4	.	.	TGTGCCAGCAGTGAGGGGGGAGGGAAACTGTTTTTT	CASSEGGGKLFF
TRBV5-1	TRBJ1-2	.	.	TGCGCCAGCAGCTCGGTCGGGTCTAACTATGGCTACACCTTC	CASSSVGSNYGYTF
TRBV7-9	TRBJ1-5	.	TRBD1	TGTGCCAGCAGTTCGACTGGACAGGGTAATCAGCCCCAGCATTTT	CASSSTGQGNQPQHF
TRBV28	TRBJ1-5	.	.	TGTGCCAGTATCGGCCTATTGCGGAGCAATCAGCCCCAGCATTTT	CASIGLLRSNQPQHF
TRBV18	TRBJ1-4	.	.	TGTGCCAGCTCACCAGGCAGGTATAATGAAAAACTGTTTTTT	CASSPGRYNEKLFF